A single TCR beta chain is shown here with its context. Its antigen is currently unknown. The record originates from a study of STAT5B mutations in CD4+ large granular lymphocyte leukemia. Points from the study as a whole: Top patient clones used TRBV06 genes more often: 8/27 versus 2/35 in controls. Patient CD4-sorted repertoires stayed more clonal than healthy ones after leukemic-clone removal.

Profiled with immunoSEQ multiplex PCR; TCRdb holds only in-frame clones, not every one. Among about 23,000 clones listed, around 80% were seen once. The CDR3 extends over 19 amino acids. CDR1 is MGHRA and CDR2 is YSYEKL in the germline V gene. Trimming pared 3 bases from V and 0 bases from J, leaving 22 bases between. Sequencing was carried out using CD4+ T cells from blood buffy coats. The origin of this receptor is a human donor in good health. This chain uses TRBV4-1 with TRBJ2-3; a weak D match, TRBD2 (5 bases). Here the CDR3 DNA reads TGCGCCAGCAGCCACTCTAACCCGGGGTTAAACCCTAGCACAGATACGCAGTATTTT. Amino acids: CASSHSNPGLNPSTDTQYF.